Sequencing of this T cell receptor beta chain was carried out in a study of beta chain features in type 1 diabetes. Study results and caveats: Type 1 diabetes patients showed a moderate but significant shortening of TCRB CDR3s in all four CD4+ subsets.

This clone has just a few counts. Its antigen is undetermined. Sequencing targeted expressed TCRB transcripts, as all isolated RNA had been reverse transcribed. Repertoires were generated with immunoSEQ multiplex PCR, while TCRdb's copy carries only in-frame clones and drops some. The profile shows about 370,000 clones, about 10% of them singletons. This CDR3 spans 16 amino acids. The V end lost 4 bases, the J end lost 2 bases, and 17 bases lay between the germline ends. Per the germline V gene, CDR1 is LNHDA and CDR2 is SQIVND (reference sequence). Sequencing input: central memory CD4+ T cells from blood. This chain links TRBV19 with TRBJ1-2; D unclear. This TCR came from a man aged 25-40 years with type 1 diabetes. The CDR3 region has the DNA TGTGCCAGTAGTACGGATCAGATGTTGAAGAACTATGGCTACACCTTC. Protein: CASSTDQMLKNYGYTF.